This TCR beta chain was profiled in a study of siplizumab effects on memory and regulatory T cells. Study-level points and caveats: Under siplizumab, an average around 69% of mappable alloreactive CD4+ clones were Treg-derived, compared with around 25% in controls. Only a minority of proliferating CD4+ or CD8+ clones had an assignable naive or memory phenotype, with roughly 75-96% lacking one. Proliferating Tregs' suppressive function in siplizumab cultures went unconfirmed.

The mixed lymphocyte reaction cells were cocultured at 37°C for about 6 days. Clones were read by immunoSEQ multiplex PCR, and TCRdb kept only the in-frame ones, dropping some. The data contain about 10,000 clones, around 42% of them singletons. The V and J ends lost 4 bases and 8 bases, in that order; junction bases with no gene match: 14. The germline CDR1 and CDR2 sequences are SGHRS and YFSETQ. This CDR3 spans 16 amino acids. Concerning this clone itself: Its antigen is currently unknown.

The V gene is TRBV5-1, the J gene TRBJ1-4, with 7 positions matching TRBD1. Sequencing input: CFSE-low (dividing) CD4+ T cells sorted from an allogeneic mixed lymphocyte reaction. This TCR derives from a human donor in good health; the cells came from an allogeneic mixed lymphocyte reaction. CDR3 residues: CASSLSVAGGGEKLFF. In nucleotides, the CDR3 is TGCGCCAGCAGCCTCTCTGTGGCAGGGGGGGGAGAAAAACTGTTTTTT.